A single sample gave rise to the 4 T cell receptor beta chains below, sequenced in a study of T-cell reconstitution after alpha-beta-depleted transplantation in children. The authors prepared the TCRbeta library with unique molecular identifiers. TCRdb independently ran MiXCR on the PCR reads; one entry per CDR3 protein. This sample carries 100,000 or so distinct CDR3 sequences, around 16% of them seen once, and the ten largest clones take 15% to 20%. The material was PBMCs, mostly from graft donor cells, obtained 180 days after TCRalphabeta/CD19-depleted stem cell transplant. These TCRs come from a male patient aged 2 to 10 who had a stem cell transplant for acute lymphoblastic leukemia, so the T cells may come from the graft donor.

The chain couples TRBV30 to TRBJ1-2; tentatively, D is TRBD1 (6 bases). The CDR3 has 13 amino acids. The germline V gene encodes CDR1 GTSNPN and CDR2 SVGIG (reference sequence). Trimming stripped 3 bases from V and 0 bases from J, with 8 bases between. CDR3 nucleotides: TGTGCCTGGAGGGACAGCACTAACTATGGCTACACCTTC. It encodes CAWRDSTNYGYTF.

The V call is TRBV10-3, the J call TRBJ2-7; 10 bases align to TRBD1. The CDR3 runs to 14 residues. V dropped 7 bases and J dropped 2; count of bases not matched to a gene: 5. The germline gives CDR1 ENHRY, CDR2 SYGVKD. The CDR3 nucleotides are TGTGCCATCAACTCGGGACAGGGGACCTACGAGCAGTACTTC. This sequence encodes CAINSGQGTYEQYF.

The CDR3 DNA is TGTGCCAGCAGCGTTAGCTCTGGAAACACCATATATTTT. Protein sequence: CASSVSSGNTIYF. The chain combines TRBV7-6 with TRBJ1-3; D is uncertain. This CDR3 is 13 amino acids long. Germline V CDR1 and CDR2: SGHVS, FNYEAQ. The V end lost 5 bases, the J end lost 0 bases, and 5 bases lay between the germline ends.

This clonotype turned up a few times. DNA of the CDR3: TGCAGTGCCCCCCGGGGGCGGGAAAAACTGTTTTTT. This sequence encodes CSAPRGREKLFF. The chain employs TRBV20-1 and TRBJ1-4, with D maybe TRBD1 (6 bases). V was cut by 6 bases and J by 8 bases, with 13 bases left in between. The CDR3 extends over 12 amino acids. Per the germline V gene, CDR1 is DFQATT and CDR2 is SNEGSKA (reference sequence).